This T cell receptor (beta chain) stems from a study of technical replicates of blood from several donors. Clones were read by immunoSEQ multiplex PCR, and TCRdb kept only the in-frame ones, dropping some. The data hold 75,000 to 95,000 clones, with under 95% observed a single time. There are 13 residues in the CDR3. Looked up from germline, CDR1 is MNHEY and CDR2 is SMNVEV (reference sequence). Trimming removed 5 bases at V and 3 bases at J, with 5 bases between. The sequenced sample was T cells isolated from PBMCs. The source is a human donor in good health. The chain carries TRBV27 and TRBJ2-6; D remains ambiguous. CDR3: CASSPSGANVLTF. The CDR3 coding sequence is TGTGCCAGCAGTCCCAGTGGGGCCAACGTCCTGACTTTC.